This T cell receptor beta chain came from a study of molecular identifiers for immune sequencing clone quantification. Isolation of naive CD8 T cells was achieved by sorting on a CD8+CD4-CCR7+CD45RA+ phenotype. TCRdb ran MiXCR on the PCR reads and lists one entry per CDR3 protein. The table lists some 320,000 distinct CDR3 sequences, about 23% of them singletons. Trimming shortened V by 6 bases and J by 6 bases, and 14 bases separated the two germline ends. Germline loops: CDR1 SEHNR, CDR2 FQNEAQ (reference sequence). CDR3 length equals 13 residues. Broader study findings: Whereas clones above 20 RNA copies held under 1% of naive-cell molecules, they held over 98% of effector molecules.

This clonotype was observed many times. Its antigen is as yet unknown. The chain employs TRBV7-9 and TRBJ1-1; a weak D match, TRBD1 (5 bases). This sequence originates from a human donor in good health. Some libraries in this study had Jurkat cell RNA spiked in. Sequencing input: naive CD8+ T cells from blood, with Jurkat cell RNA spiked in. Specified subset: FACS-sorted CD8+CD4-CCR7+CD45RA+ naive T cells. The CDR3 coding sequence is TGTGCCAGCAGTCAAACTCCGGGACCTGAAGCTTTCTTT. This codes for CASSQTPGPEAFF.